The clone carrying this TCR beta chain was detected ten times or more. Its antigen remains unidentified. One entry per CDR3 protein, called by TCRdb with MiXCR from the 5' RACE reads. The sample lists about 100,000 distinct CDR3 sequences, approximately 4.7% seen once, with 21% in the top ten. Time point indicated: sample taken at primary tumor resection. Whole RNA obtained from tumor, nontumor lung or frozen PBMC underwent sequencing without sorting. The sample is drawn from a study of spatial heterogeneity in lung cancer. General study findings and limits: It was found that expanded intratumoral alpha and beta TCR counts tracked tumor mutation counts.

The clonotype was recovered from a male donor with early-stage non-small cell lung cancer. The sample consisted of lung tumor tissue, taken at surgery.

For the CDR3, the DNA is TGTGCCAGCAGCCAAGATTACGGGGCGGGAGGCCCCCGGGCAGATACGCAGTATTTT. Translation: CASSQDYGAGGPRADTQYF. The chain uses TRBV4-2 and TRBJ2-3; the match to TRBD2 covers 8 bases. Trimming at V came to 0 bases and at J to 4 bases, leaving 15 bases not matched to a gene. The CDR3 consists of 19 residues. Looked up from germline, CDR1 is LGHNA and CDR2 is YNFKEQ.